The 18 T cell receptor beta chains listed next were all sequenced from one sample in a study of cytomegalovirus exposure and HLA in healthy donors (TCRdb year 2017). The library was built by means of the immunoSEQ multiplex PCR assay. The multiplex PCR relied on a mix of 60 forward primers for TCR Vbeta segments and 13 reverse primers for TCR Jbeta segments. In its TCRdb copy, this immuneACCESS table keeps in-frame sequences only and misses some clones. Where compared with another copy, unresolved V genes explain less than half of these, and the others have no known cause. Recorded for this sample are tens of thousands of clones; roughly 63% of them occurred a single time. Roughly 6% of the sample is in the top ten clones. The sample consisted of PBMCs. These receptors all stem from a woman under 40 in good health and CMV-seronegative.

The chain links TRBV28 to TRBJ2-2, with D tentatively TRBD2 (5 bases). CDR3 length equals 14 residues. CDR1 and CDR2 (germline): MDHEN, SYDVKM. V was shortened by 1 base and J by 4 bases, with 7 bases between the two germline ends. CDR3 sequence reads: CASSLYRGTGELFF. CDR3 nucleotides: TGTGCCAGCAGTTTATATCGGGGCACCGGGGAGCTGTTTTTT.

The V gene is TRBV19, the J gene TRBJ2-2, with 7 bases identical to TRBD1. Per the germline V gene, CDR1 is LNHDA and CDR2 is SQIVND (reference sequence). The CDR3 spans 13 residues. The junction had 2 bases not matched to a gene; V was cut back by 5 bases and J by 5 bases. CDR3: CASSYRGTGELFF. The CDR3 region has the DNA TGTGCCAGTAGTTACAGGGGAACCGGGGAGCTGTTTTTT. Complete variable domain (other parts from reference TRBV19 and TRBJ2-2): DGGITQSPKYLFRKEGQNVTLSCEQNLNHDAMYWYRQDPGQGLRLIYYSQIVNDFQKGDIAEGYSVSREKKESFPLTVTSAQKNPTAFYLCASSYRGTGELFFGEGSRLTVL.

The CDR3 sequence: CASSPPQVRGTEAFF. DNA for the CDR3: TGTGCCAGCAGCCCACCGCAGGTTAGGGGCACTGAAGCTTTCTTT. The V gene is TRBV5-4, the J gene TRBJ1-1; D perhaps matches TRBD1 (5 bases). From germline, CDR1 is SGHNT and CDR2 YYREEE (reference sequence). The V end was cut by 4 bases, the J end by 4 bases, with 17 bases between. The CDR3 totals 15 residues.

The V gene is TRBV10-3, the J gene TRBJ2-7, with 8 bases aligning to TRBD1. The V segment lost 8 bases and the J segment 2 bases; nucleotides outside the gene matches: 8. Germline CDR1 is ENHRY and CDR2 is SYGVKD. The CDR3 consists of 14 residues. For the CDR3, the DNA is TGTGCCATCTCCCCCAGGGGGCTCCCCTACGAGCAGTACTTC. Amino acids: CAISPRGLPYEQYF.

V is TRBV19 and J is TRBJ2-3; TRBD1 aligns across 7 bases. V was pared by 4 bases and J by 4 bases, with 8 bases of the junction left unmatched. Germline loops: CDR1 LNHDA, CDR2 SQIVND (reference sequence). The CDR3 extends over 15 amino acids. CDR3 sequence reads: CASSTRQGRSDTQYF. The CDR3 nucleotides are TGTGCCAGTAGTACGCGACAGGGAAGATCAGATACGCAGTATTTT. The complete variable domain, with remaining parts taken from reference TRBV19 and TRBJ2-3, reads DGGITQSPKYLFRKEGQNVTLSCEQNLNHDAMYWYRQDPGQGLRLIYYSQIVNDFQKGDIAEGYSVSREKKESFPLTVTSAQKNPTAFYLCASSTRQGRSDTQYFGPGTRLTVL.

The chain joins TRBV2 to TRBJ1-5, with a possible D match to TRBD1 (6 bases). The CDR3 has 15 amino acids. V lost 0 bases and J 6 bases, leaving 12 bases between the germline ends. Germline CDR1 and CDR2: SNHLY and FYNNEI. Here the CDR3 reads CASSEASGDGQPQHF. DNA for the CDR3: TGTGCCAGCAGTGAAGCTTCAGGGGACGGTCAGCCCCAGCATTTT.

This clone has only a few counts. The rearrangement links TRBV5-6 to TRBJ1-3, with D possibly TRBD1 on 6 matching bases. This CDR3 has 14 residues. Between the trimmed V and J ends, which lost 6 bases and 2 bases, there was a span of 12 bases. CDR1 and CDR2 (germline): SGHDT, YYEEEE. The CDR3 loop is CASTWGGAGNTIYF. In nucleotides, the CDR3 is TGTGCCAGCACCTGGGGGGGCGCTGGAAACACCATATATTTT.

CDR3 bases: TGTGCCAGCAGCTTAGTTGCGGGAGGATCAGATACGCAGTATTTT. It encodes CASSLVAGGSDTQYF. This sequence joins TRBV7-2 and TRBJ2-3; TRBD2 agrees at 8 bases. The length of the CDR3 is 15 residues. Germline CDR1 and CDR2: SGHTA and FQGNSA. J was trimmed by 4 bases and V by 1 base; bases with no gene match: 4.

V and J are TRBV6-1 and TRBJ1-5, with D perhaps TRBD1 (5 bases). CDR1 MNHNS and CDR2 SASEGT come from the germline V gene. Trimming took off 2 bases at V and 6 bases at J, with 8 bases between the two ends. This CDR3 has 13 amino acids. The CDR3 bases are TGTGCCAGCAGTGAAAATAGGGGTCAGCCCCAGCATTTT. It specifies CASSENRGQPQHF.

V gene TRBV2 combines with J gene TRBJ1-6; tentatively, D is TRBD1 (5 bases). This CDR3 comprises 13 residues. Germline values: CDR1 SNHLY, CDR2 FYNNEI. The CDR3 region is CAAGRSLNSPLHF. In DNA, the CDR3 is TGTGCGGCGGGACGTAGCCTCAATTCACCCCTCCACTTT. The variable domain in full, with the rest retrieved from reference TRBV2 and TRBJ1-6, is EPEVTQTPSHQVTQMGQEVILRCVPISNHLYFYWYRQILGQKVEFLVSFYNNEISEKSEIFDDQFSVERPDGSNFTLKIRSTKLEDSAMYFCAAGRSLNSPLHFGNGTRLTVT.

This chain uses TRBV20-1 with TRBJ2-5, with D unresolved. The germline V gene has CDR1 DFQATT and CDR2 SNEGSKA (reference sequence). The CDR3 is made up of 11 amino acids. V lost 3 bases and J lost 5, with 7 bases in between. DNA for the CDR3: TGCAGTGCTAGTGTAGTGGAGACCCAGTACTTC. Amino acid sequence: CSASVVETQYF.

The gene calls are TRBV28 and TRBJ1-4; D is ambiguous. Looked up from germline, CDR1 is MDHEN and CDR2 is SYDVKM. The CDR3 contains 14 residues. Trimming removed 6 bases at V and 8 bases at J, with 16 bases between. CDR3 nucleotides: TGTGCCAGCAGCCTCCGACCGGGAAGAGAAAAACTGTTTTTT. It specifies CASSLRPGREKLFF.

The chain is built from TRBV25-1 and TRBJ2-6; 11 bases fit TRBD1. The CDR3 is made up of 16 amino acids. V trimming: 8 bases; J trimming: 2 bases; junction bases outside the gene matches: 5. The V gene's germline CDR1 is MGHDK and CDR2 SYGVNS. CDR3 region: CASAGTGGTGANVLTF. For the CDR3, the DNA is TGTGCCAGCGCCGGGACAGGGGGTACTGGGGCCAACGTCCTGACTTTC.

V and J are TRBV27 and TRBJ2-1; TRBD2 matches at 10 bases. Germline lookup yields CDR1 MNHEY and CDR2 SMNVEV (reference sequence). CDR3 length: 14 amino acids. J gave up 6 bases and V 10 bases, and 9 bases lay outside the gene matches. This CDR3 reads CATRRVAGGNEQFF. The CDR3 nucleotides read TGTGCCACCAGGAGGGTAGCGGGAGGCAATGAGCAGTTCTTC.

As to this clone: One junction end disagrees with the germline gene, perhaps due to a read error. Here the CDR3 DNA reads TGTGCCAGCAGCCCAAATGGGGCAAGGCTGAATTTT. Its protein is CASSPNGARLNF. V usage is TRBV7-9 and J usage is TRBJ1-5; tentative D call: TRBD1 (5 bases). The CDR3 length is 12 residues. CDR1 SEHNR and CDR2 FQNEAQ come from the germline V gene (reference sequence).

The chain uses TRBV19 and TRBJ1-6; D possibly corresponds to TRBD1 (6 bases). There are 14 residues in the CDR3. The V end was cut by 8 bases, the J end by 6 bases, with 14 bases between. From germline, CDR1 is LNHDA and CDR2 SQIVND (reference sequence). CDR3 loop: CASAAGQRNSPLHF. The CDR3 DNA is TGTGCCAGTGCAGCCGGACAGCGTAATTCACCCCTCCACTTT.

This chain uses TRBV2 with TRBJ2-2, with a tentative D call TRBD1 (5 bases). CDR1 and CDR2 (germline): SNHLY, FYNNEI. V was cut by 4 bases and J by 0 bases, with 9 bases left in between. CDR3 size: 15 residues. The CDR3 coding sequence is TGTGCCAGCAGTGCCCAGGGCCCGAACACCGGGGAGCTGTTTTTT. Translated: CASSAQGPNTGELFF.

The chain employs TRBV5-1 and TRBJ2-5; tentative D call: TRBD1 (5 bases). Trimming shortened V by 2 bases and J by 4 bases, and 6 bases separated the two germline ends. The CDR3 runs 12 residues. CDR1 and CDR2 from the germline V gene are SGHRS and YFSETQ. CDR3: CASSLRGETQYF. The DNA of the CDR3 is TGCGCCAGCAGCTTAAGGGGAGAGACCCAGTACTTC. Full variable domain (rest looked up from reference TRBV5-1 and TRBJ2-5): KAGVTQTPRYLIKTRGQQVTLSCSPISGHRSVSWYQQTPGQGLQFLFEYFSETQRNKGNFPGRFSGRQFSNSRSEMNVSTLELGDSALYLCASSLRGETQYFGPGTRLLVL.